This is a list of T cell receptor beta chains from one sample in a study of vaccination effects on CD4 cells after COVID-19. Using immunoSEQ multiplex PCR, the repertoire was profiled, and TCRdb retains in-frame clones only, with some absent. The sample holds 40,000 to 45,000 clones, over 65% seen once. The antigens these receptors bind are not known. Sequencing was performed on CD4+ T cells from PBMCs cultured without peptide, taken after COVID-19 vaccination. Source of these receptors: a human donor who had a prior SARS-CoV-2 infection. CDR3s include the opening cysteine and the closing phenylalanine or tryptophan. Fields, in order: V gene, D gene, CDR3 length, J gene, clone size, CDR3 protein, CDR3 DNA. D genes are given only for firm matches. Some rows mark clone size as missing; the rest say once, few, many or name a class of expanded clone.

v_gene: TRBV3-1/TRBV3-2; d_gene: TRBD1; len: 13; j_gene: TRBJ2-7; abundance: -; CDR3aa: CASSPGTGYEQYF; CDR3nt: TGTGCCAGCAGCCCAGGGACAGGCTACGAGCAGTACTTC
v_gene: TRBV5-1; d_gene: TRBD1; len: 17; j_gene: TRBJ2-1; abundance: few; CDR3aa: CASSLDSPDRGYNEQFF; CDR3nt: TGCGCCAGCAGCTTGGACTCCCCGGACAGGGGGTACAATGAGCAGTTCTTC
v_gene: TRBV7-9; d_gene: -; len: 13; j_gene: TRBJ1-1; abundance: -; CDR3aa: CASTLFGNTEAFF; CDR3nt: TGTGCCAGCACCCTCTTCGGGAACACTGAAGCTTTCTTT
v_gene: TRBV3-1/TRBV3-2; d_gene: -; len: 14; j_gene: TRBJ2-1; abundance: few; CDR3aa: CASASDRSYNEQFF; CDR3nt: TGTGCCAGCGCTTCGGACAGATCTTACAATGAGCAGTTCTTC
v_gene: TRBV5-1; d_gene: TRBD1; len: 14; j_gene: TRBJ1-1; abundance: -; CDR3aa: CASTSGTVNTEAFF; CDR3nt: TGCGCCAGCACCTCCGGGACAGTGAACACTGAAGCTTTCTTT
v_gene: TRBV11-3; d_gene: -; len: 16; j_gene: TRBJ2-3; abundance: -; CDR3aa: CASSLDPGGGTDTQYF; CDR3nt: TGTGCCAGCAGCTTAGATCCCGGTGGTGGCACAGATACGCAGTATTTT
v_gene: TRBV27; d_gene: -; len: 13; j_gene: TRBJ1-2; abundance: -; CDR3aa: CASRRGDYEGYTF; CDR3nt: TGTGCCAGCAGGAGGGGGGATTATGAGGGCTACACCTTC
v_gene: TRBV11-2; d_gene: -; len: 15; j_gene: TRBJ1-2; abundance: -; CDR3aa: CASSSRKNLIYGYTF; CDR3nt: TGTGCCAGCAGCTCCAGGAAGAACTTAATTTATGGCTACACCTTC
v_gene: TRBV2; d_gene: TRBD2; len: 15; j_gene: TRBJ2-3; abundance: -; CDR3aa: CASRGLAGPPDTQYF; CDR3nt: TGTGCCAGCAGGGGGCTAGCGGGGCCCCCAGATACGCAGTATTTT
v_gene: TRBV7-9; d_gene: TRBD1; len: 13; j_gene: TRBJ1-2; abundance: -; CDR3aa: CASSRDRGVGYTF; CDR3nt: TGTGCCAGCAGTCGGGACAGGGGCGTAGGCTACACCTTC